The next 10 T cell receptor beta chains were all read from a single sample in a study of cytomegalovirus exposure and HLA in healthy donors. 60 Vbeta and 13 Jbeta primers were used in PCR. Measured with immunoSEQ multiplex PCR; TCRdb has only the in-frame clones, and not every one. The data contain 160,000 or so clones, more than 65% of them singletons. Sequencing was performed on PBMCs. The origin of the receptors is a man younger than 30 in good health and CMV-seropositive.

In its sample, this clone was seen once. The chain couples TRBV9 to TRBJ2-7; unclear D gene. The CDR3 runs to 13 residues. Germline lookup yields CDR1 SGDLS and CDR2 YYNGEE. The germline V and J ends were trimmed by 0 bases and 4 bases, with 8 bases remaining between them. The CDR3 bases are TGTGCCAGCAGCGTAGCTGACGGGTACGAGCAGTACTTC. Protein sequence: CASSVADGYEQYF.

This chain's CDR3 is CAISGGGPRQSTDTQYF. In nucleotides, the CDR3 is TGTGCCATCAGTGGGGGGGGACCCCGTCAAAGCACAGATACGCAGTATTTT. The chain employs TRBV10-3 and TRBJ2-3, with 7 bases identical to TRBD2. Looked up from germline, CDR1 is ENHRY and CDR2 is SYGVKD. The CDR3 is made up of 17 amino acids. The trim removed 4 bases at V and 0 bases at J, leaving 10 bases unmatched.

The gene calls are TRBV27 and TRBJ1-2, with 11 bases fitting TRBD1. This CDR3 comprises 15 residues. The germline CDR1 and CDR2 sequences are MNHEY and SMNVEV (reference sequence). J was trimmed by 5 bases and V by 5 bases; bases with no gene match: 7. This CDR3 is CASSPGQGAGYGYTF. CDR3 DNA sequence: TGTGCCAGCAGTCCCGGACAGGGGGCAGGTTATGGCTACACCTTC.

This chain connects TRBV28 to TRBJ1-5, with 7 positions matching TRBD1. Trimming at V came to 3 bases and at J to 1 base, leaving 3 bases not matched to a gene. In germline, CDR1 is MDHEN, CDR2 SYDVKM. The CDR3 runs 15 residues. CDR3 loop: CASSFRGFSNQPQHF. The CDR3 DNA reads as TGTGCCAGCAGTTTCAGGGGGTTCAGCAATCAGCCCCAGCATTTT.

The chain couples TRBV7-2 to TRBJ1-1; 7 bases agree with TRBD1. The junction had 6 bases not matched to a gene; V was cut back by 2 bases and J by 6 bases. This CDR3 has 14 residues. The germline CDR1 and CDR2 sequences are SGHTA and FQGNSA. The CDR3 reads CASSLRVRGAEAFF. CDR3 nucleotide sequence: TGTGCCAGCAGCTTAAGGGTCAGGGGGGCTGAAGCTTTCTTT. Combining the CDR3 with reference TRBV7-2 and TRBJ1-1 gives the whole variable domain GAGVSQSPSNKVTEKGKDVELRCDPISGHTALYWYRQSLGQGLEFLIYFQGNSAPDKSGLPSDRFSAERTGGSVSTLTIQRTQQEDSAVYLCASSLRVRGAEAFFGQGTRLTVV.

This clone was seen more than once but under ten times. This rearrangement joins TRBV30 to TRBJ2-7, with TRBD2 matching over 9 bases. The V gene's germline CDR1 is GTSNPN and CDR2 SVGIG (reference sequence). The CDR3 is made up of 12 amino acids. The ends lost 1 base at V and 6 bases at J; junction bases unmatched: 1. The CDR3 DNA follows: TGTGCCTGGAGTGGCGGGGGGGTCGAGCAGTACTTC. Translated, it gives CAWSGGGVEQYF.

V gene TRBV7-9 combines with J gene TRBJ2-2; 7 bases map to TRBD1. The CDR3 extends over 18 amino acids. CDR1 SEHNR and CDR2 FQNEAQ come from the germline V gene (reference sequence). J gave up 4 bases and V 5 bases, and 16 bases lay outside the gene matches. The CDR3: CASSPTPTGYARTGELFF. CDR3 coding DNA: TGTGCCAGCAGCCCTACCCCGACAGGGTATGCTCGCACCGGGGAGCTGTTTTTT.

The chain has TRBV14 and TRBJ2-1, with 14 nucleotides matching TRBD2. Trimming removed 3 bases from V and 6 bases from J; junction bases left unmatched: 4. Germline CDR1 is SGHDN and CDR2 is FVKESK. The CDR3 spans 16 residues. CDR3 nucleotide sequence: TGTGCCAGCAGCCACCGACTAGCGGGAGGGGCCAATGAGCAGTTCTTC. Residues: CASSHRLAGGANEQFF.

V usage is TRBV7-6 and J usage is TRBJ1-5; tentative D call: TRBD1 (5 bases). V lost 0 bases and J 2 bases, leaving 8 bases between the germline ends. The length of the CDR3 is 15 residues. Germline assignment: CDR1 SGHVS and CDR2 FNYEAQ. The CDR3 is CASSLAPGGNQPQHF. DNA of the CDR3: TGTGCCAGCAGCTTAGCCCCGGGGGGCAATCAGCCCCAGCATTTT. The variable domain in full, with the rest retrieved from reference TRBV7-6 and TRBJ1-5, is GAGVSQSPRYKVTKRGQDVALRCDPISGHVSLYWYRQALGQGPEFLTYFNYEAQQDKSGLPNDRFSAERPEGSISTLTIQRTEQRDSAMYRCASSLAPGGNQPQHFGDGTRLSIL.

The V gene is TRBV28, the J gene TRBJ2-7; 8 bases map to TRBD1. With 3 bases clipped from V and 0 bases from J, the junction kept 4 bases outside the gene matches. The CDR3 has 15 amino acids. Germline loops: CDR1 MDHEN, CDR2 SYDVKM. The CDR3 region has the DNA TGTGCCAGCAGTTTGAGCGGACAGGGCTCCTACGAGCAGTACTTC. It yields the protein CASSLSGQGSYEQYF.